These 9 T cell receptor beta chains share one sample of origin, sequenced in a study of T-cell reconstitution after alpha-beta-depleted transplantation in children. Library preparation (for TCRbeta) was performed with unique molecular identifiers. Using its own MiXCR run on the PCR reads, TCRdb lists one record per CDR3 protein. This sample has some 50,000 distinct CDR3 sequences, with 9.2% found just once. Sequenced here: PBMCs, mostly from graft donor cells, sampled 60 days after TCRalphabeta/CD19-depleted stem cell transplant. Receptor source: a male patient aged 2 to 10 who had a stem cell transplant for chronic granulomatous disease, so the T cells may come from the graft donor.

There are many counts of this clonotype. The J gene is TRBJ2-7, the V gene TRBV6-2 or TRBV6-3, with 7 nucleotides matching TRBD1. In germline, CDR1 is MNHEY, CDR2 SVGEGT. This CDR3 contains 13 residues. Trimming took 6 bases from V and 0 from J; bases not matched to a gene: 2. This CDR3 reads CASRRDSSYEQYF. The CDR3 nucleotides read TGTGCCAGCAGAAGGGACAGCTCCTACGAGCAGTACTTC.

This clonotype was recorded many times. The rearrangement uses TRBV11-2 and TRBJ2-3, with 7 bases identical to TRBD2. Germline CDR1 SGHAT, CDR2 FQNNGV. The V and J ends lost 4 bases and 6 bases, in that order; junction bases with no gene match: 22. CDR3 length equals 19 residues. The DNA of the CDR3 is TGTGCCAGCAGCTCCTTCTCCCGTGAAGCGGGGTTCTCAGGCGATACGCAGTATTTT. Protein sequence: CASSSFSREAGFSGDTQYF.

This clonotype was counted many times. The genes are TRBV20-1 and TRBJ2-7; 10 bases fit TRBD1. This CDR3 has 14 amino acids. The ends lost 3 bases at V and 2 bases at J; junction bases unmatched: 4. The germline gives CDR1 DFQATT, CDR2 SNEGSKA (reference sequence). CDR3 region: CSARWDRGPYEQYF. CDR3 nucleotide sequence: TGCAGTGCTAGGTGGGACAGGGGCCCCTACGAGCAGTACTTC.

At least ten counts were recorded for this clonotype. The chain carries TRBV27 and TRBJ2-3, with TRBD2 identical over 11 bases. The junction had 10 bases not matched to a gene; V was cut back by 8 bases and J by 0 bases. Germline loops: CDR1 MNHEY, CDR2 SMNVEV (reference sequence). The CDR3 runs 17 residues. This CDR3 reads CASGRTRTSGSTDTQYF. CDR3 DNA sequence: TGTGCCAGCGGGCGGACTCGGACTAGCGGGAGCACAGATACGCAGTATTTT.

This clonotype was seen at least ten times. The V and J genes are TRBV11-2 and TRBJ2-3, with a weak D call TRBD2 (5 bases). This CDR3 spans 18 amino acids. Deletions cut 2 bases from V and 1 base from J, with 19 bases between. The V gene's germline CDR1 is SGHAT and CDR2 FQNNGV. CDR3 loop: CASSLTLRPRVRTDTQYF. CDR3 sequence (DNA): TGTGCCAGCAGCTTAACTCTTCGCCCGCGGGTACGCACAGATACGCAGTATTTT.

This chain uses TRBV6-1 with TRBJ2-7, with a possible D match to TRBD1 (6 bases). This CDR3 is built from 15 residues. Germline values: CDR1 MNHNS, CDR2 SASEGT. With 6 bases removed from V and 0 bases from J, the gap between germline ends came to 15 bases. The CDR3 DNA reads TGTGCCAGCAGGGGGGCGGCAGGTTTCTCCTACGAGCAGTACTTC. The encoded protein is CASRGAAGFSYEQYF.

Relative to its sample, this clonotype is large (0.1 to 1%). This chain links TRBV7-2 with TRBJ2-3; D is ambiguous. With 4 bases removed from V and 2 bases from J, the gap between germline ends came to 1 base. The CDR3 loop spans 11 amino acids. Germline V CDR1 and CDR2: SGHTA, FQGNSA. The CDR3 protein is CASSYTDTQYF. The CDR3 DNA reads TGTGCCAGCAGCTACACAGATACGCAGTATTTT.

V and J are TRBV3-1 and TRBJ2-7; D might be TRBD1 or TRBD2, each matching 5 bases. Germline loops: CDR1 LGHDT, CDR2 YNNKEL (reference sequence). This CDR3 contains 14 residues. Trimming cost V 2 bases and J 3 bases, with 11 bases left between them. DNA of the CDR3: TGTGCCAGCAGCCAACGGGACGGGAACTACGAGCAGTACTTC. Residues: CASSQRDGNYEQYF.

This clonotype appeared many times. The chain employs TRBV20-1 and TRBJ1-1; D not resolved. This CDR3 is 13 amino acids long. Trimming pared 0 bases from V and 3 bases from J, leaving 8 bases between. Germline V CDR1 and CDR2: DFQATT, SNEGSKA (reference sequence). The chain's CDR3 is CSARERFYTEAFF. Here the CDR3 DNA reads TGCAGTGCTAGAGAAAGGTTTTACACTGAAGCTTTCTTT.